These T cell receptor beta chains were read from a single sample in a study of blood T cell repertoires in COVID-19. The method was immunoSEQ multiplex PCR; TCRdb's version includes in-frame clones alone and lacks a portion of them. The table includes 200,000 to 250,000 clones, about four fifths detected once. Sequencing was done on a sample of peripheral blood. These receptors originate from a woman under 30 with acute or convalescent COVID-19. Both conserved end residues are part of each CDR3. The D gene is left open where the match is weak. Clone size appears in some rows only: once, few, many, or a class for an expanded clone.

-	few	TRBV19	TRBJ1-6	CASSLPGDHNSPLHF	TGTGCCAGTAGCCTCCCCGGGGATCATAATTCACCCCTCCACTTT
TRBD1	once	TRBV6-5	TRBJ2-7	CASSYFSGTGAYGQYF	TGTGCCAGCAGTTACTTCTCCGGGACAGGGGCCTACGGGCAGTACTTC
-	few	TRBV2	TRBJ2-1	CASSYVRGNEQFF	TGTGCCAGCAGCTATGTCCGGGGGAATGAGCAGTTCTTC
TRBD1	-	TRBV20-1	TRBJ1-2	CSASRQGDYGYTF	TGCAGTGCTAGTAGACAGGGCGATTATGGCTACACCTTC
-	-	TRBV12-5	TRBJ1-1	CASGFSPRRAGYTEAFF	TGTGCTAGTGGTTTTTCCCCTAGGAGGGCGGGATACACTGAAGCTTTCTTT
TRBD2	-	TRBV6-2/TRBV6-3	TRBJ2-5	CASSYPLAAQETQYF	TGTGCCAGCAGTTATCCACTAGCGGCCCAAGAGACCCAGTACTTC
TRBD1	once	TRBV7-6	TRBJ1-2	CASSLVEGTGGYSNYGYTF	TGTGCCAGCAGCTTAGTGGAAGGGACAGGGGGTTATTCTAACTATGGCTACACCTTC
-	-	TRBV7-2	TRBJ2-3	CASSLSPDTQYF	TGTGCCAGCAGCTTATCCCCGGATACGCAGTATTTT
TRBD1	few	TRBV7-8	TRBJ2-7	CASSPPRDRFHEQYF	TGTGCCAGCAGCCCCCCCCGGGACAGGTTCCACGAGCAGTACTTC
TRBD1	few	TRBV4-3	TRBJ1-4	CASSQDWQGVSEKLFF	TGCGCCAGCAGCCAAGATTGGCAGGGGGTATCAGAAAAACTGTTTTTT
-	-	TRBV18	TRBJ2-6	CASSPWAHTIDSGANVLTF	TGTGCCAGCTCACCATGGGCCCACACCATAGACTCTGGGGCCAACGTCCTGACTTTC
TRBD1	-	TRBV24-1	TRBJ1-1	CATSTGGLWNTEAFF	TGTGCCACTTCGACAGGGGGCCTTTGGAACACTGAAGCTTTCTTT
-	-	TRBV7-9	TRBJ1-2	CASSLAHSGDGYTF	TGTGCCAGCAGCTTAGCGCACTCCGGGGATGGCTACACCTTC
TRBD1	once	TRBV19	TRBJ1-2	CASSGDSQANYGYTF	TGTGCCAGTAGTGGGGACAGTCAAGCTAACTATGGCTACACCTTC
-	-	TRBV28	TRBJ2-7	CASSVEAPYEQYF	TGTGCCAGCAGTGTCGAAGCACCCTACGAGCAGTACTTC
TRBD1	-	TRBV19	TRBJ1-5	CASRSGQGGNQPQHF	TGTGCCAGCAGATCGGGACAGGGGGGGAATCAGCCCCAGCATTTT
TRBD2	once	TRBV20-1	TRBJ2-7	CSASFTSGSSEQYF	TGCAGTGCTAGTTTCACTAGCGGGAGCAGCGAGCAGTACTTC
-	once	TRBV19	TRBJ1-3	CASTNQGHRVGNTIYF	TGTGCCAGTACCAATCAGGGGCATCGGGTTGGAAACACCATATATTTT
-	-	TRBV27	TRBJ2-7	CASSFGYGYEQYF	TGTGCCAGCAGTTTCGGGTACGGGTACGAGCAGTACTTC
-	-	TRBV29-1	TRBJ2-4	CSVSSNLAKNIQYF	TGCAGCGTTTCGAGCAACCTAGCCAAAAACATTCAGTACTTC
TRBD2	-	TRBV2	TRBJ2-1	CASILYGRAKNEQFF	TGTGCCAGCATTCTCTACGGGAGGGCGAAGAATGAGCAGTTCTTC
-	-	TRBV28	TRBJ1-2	CASSLQGIGTF	TGTGCCAGCAGTTTACAGGGGATCGGCACCTTC